The 24 T cell receptor beta chains reported below all come from one sample, sequenced in a study of neurological immune-mediated disorders (dated by TCRdb to the late 2010s). The label giving this sample's time point can be read as: longitudinal time-point 2. The library was generated by 5' RACE. The instrument was an Illumina HiSeq 2500. The raw public data were reprocessed by TCRdb itself: fastp quality trimming at Q25, MiXCR clonotype calling, in-frame beta chains only. Every CDR3 protein is listed once, alongside the most common genes and DNA of its rows. For this sample the table gives some 50,000 distinct CDR3 sequences, of which around 13% were detected only once. The ten largest account for about 4.9% of the sample. The sequenced sample consisted of PBMCs. Every receptor here comes from a male donor with HTLV-1-associated myelopathy (HAM/TSP).

By frequency in the sample, this clonotype is medium-sized. This chain joins TRBV7-8 and TRBJ2-5; D remains ambiguous. This CDR3 has 13 residues. V was pared by 5 bases and J by 2 bases, with 9 bases between. Germline V gene sequence: CDR1 SGHVS, CDR2 FQNEAQ. CDR3 in amino acids: CASSPPRQETQYF. The CDR3 region has the DNA TGTGCCAGCAGCCCCCCCCGGCAAGAGACCCAGTACTTC.

This clonotype was recorded at least ten times. The rearrangement links TRBV5-1 to TRBJ2-5, with D perhaps matching TRBD1 (6 bases). The CDR3 is 16 amino acids. The ends were cut back, 0 bases at V and 4 bases at J, with 16 bases in the middle. From germline, CDR1 is SGHRS and CDR2 YFSETQ. The CDR3 nucleotides read TGCGCCAGCAGCTTGGATGGGGGCCGGCTAGGAGAGACCCAGTACTTC. Its protein is CASSLDGGRLGETQYF. Full variable domain (missing parts from reference TRBV5-1 and TRBJ2-5): KAGVTQTPRYLIKTRGQQVTLSCSPISGHRSVSWYQQTPGQGLQFLFEYFSETQRNKGNFPGRFSGRQFSNSRSEMNVSTLELGDSALYLCASSLDGGRLGETQYFGPGTRLLVL.

The V gene is TRBV25-1, the J gene TRBJ1-4; 8 positions match TRBD1. The germline V gene has CDR1 MGHDK and CDR2 SYGVNS. CDR3 length: 14 amino acids. The V gene end was trimmed by 8 bases and the J gene end by 5 bases; junction bases not matched to a gene: 7. The CDR3 DNA reads as TGTGCCAGCGCCCACCGGGACAGGAATGAAAAACTGTTTTTT. It yields the protein CASAHRDRNEKLFF.

This clonotype was counted ten times or more. This rearrangement joins TRBV20-1 to TRBJ2-5, with 9 bases fitting TRBD1. The germline V gene has CDR1 DFQATT and CDR2 SNEGSKA (reference sequence). There are 17 residues in the CDR3. V lost 0 bases and J lost 5; bases outside the gene matches: 13. The CDR3 DNA reads TGCAGTGCTAGAGATGCCCACTCACAGGGGGCGGGGGAGACCCAGTACTTC. This gives the protein CSARDAHSQGAGETQYF.

Ten or more counts support this clonotype. This sequence joins TRBV20-1 and TRBJ2-7, with D perhaps matching TRBD1 (6 bases). V dropped 3 bases and J dropped 6 bases, with 18 bases sitting between them. CDR1 is DFQATT and CDR2 is SNEGSKA in the germline V gene (reference sequence). The length of the CDR3 is 14 residues. The CDR3 DNA reads as TGCAGTGCTAGTCAAGTCGGGACAAGCCCCGAGCAGTACTTC. It specifies CSASQVGTSPEQYF.

This clonotype was recorded at least ten times. The V gene is TRBV5-1, the J gene TRBJ2-5; D gene ambiguous. Germline V gene sequence: CDR1 SGHRS, CDR2 YFSETQ. Deletions cut 4 bases from V and 5 bases from J, with 6 bases between. The CDR3 has 11 amino acids. DNA of the CDR3: TGCGCCAGCAGCCAGAGTGAGACCCAGTACTTC. As protein: CASSQSETQYF.

This clonotype has at least ten counts. The V call is TRBV5-1, the J call TRBJ1-6, with a weak D call TRBD1 (6 bases). The ends were cut back, 1 base at V and 7 bases at J, with 12 bases in the middle. Germline V gene lookup returns CDR1 SGHRS and CDR2 YFSETQ. The CDR3 runs 15 residues. CDR3 nucleotides: TGCGCCAGCAGCTTGACCAGGGGTGAAAATTCACCCCTCCACTTT. Translation: CASSLTRGENSPLHF.

This clonotype was observed many times. The chain couples TRBV5-1 to TRBJ1-4; 7 nucleotides agree with TRBD1. CDR1 is SGHRS, CDR2 YFSETQ, per germline. The ends lost 4 bases at V and 4 bases at J; junction bases unmatched: 4. CDR3 length: 14 amino acids. CDR3 sequence reads: CASSRTGLNEKLFF. The CDR3 coding sequence is TGCGCCAGCAGCAGGACAGGACTTAATGAAAAACTGTTTTTT.

This clonotype has a count of ten or more. J is TRBJ2-1 and V is TRBV6-2 or TRBV6-3, with D perhaps TRBD1 (5 bases). The germline gives CDR1 MNHEY, CDR2 SVGEGT. The V end was cut by 6 bases, the J end by 3 bases, with 18 bases between. The CDR3 is 16 amino acids. The CDR3 loop reads CASSSAKTVNYNEQFF. CDR3 coding DNA: TGTGCCAGCAGCTCCGCAAAGACAGTGAACTACAATGAGCAGTTCTTC.

This chain connects TRBV7-2 to TRBJ1-2; D uncertain. CDR1 and CDR2 (germline): SGHTA, FQGNSA. CDR3 length: 15 residues. The V end was cut by 2 bases, the J end by 7 bases, with 17 bases between. CDR3 amino acids: CASSLPPEPTCGYTF. The CDR3 DNA reads TGTGCCAGCAGCTTACCACCGGAACCGACCTGTGGCTACACCTTC.

This clonotype is medium-sized (0.01 to 0.1%) in the sample. The chain couples TRBV7-2 to TRBJ2-7; D is uncertain. The germline CDR1 and CDR2 sequences are SGHTA and FQGNSA. The CDR3 is 14 amino acids. V was cut by 2 bases and J by 0 bases, with 8 bases left in between. CDR3 sequence reads: CASSLFKGSYEQYF. The CDR3, as DNA: TGTGCCAGCAGCTTATTTAAGGGCTCCTACGAGCAGTACTTC.

This clonotype was detected ten times or more. The genes are TRBV5-1 and TRBJ2-6; no firm D call. The CDR3 sequence is 14 residues long. The germline V and J ends were trimmed by 7 bases and 2 bases, with 10 bases remaining between them. Germline lookup yields CDR1 SGHRS and CDR2 YFSETQ. The CDR3 protein is CASAPDAGANVLTF. CDR3 nucleotide sequence: TGCGCCAGCGCTCCCGACGCTGGGGCCAACGTCCTGACTTTC.

This chain uses TRBV18 with TRBJ1-6; possible D gene TRBD1, 5 bases. The CDR3 loop spans 15 amino acids. CDR1 KGHSH and CDR2 LQKENI come from the germline V gene. Trimming cost V 1 base and J 5 bases, with 9 bases left between them. CDR3 in DNA: TGTGCCAGCTCACCACTGGACAAAGATAATTCACCCCTCCACTTT. Protein: CASSPLDKDNSPLHF.

This clonotype was observed many times. The J gene is TRBJ2-5, the V gene TRBV4-1, with D possibly called TRBD1 or TRBD2 (6 bases each). Germline V gene sequence: CDR1 MGHRA, CDR2 YSYEKL. V lost 2 bases to trimming and J lost 5 bases, with 15 bases between them. The CDR3 sequence is 15 residues long. CDR3 amino acids: CASSQYSGAMETQYF. CDR3 nucleotides: TGCGCCAGCAGCCAATATTCGGGGGCTATGGAGACCCAGTACTTC.

The chain recombines TRBV7-8 with TRBJ2-2, with a tentative D call TRBD1 (5 bases). The V gene's germline CDR1 is SGHVS and CDR2 FQNEAQ. The CDR3 extends over 13 amino acids. Trimming pared 4 bases from V and 6 bases from J, leaving 9 bases between. DNA for the CDR3: TGTGCCAGCAGCTCAACAGGCGCCGGGGAGCTGTTTTTT. This sequence encodes CASSSTGAGELFF.

This clonotype was seen at least ten times. The rearrangement links TRBV5-1 to TRBJ2-3, with 7 bases lining up with TRBD2. Germline V lookup: CDR1 SGHRS, CDR2 YFSETQ. V lost 4 bases and J lost 7; bases outside the gene matches: 15. This CDR3 is 16 amino acids long. CDR3: CASSERTRLALNTQYF. The CDR3, as DNA: TGCGCCAGCAGCGAGCGGACTAGGCTTGCATTGAATACGCAGTATTTT.

This clonotype was recorded at least ten times. This chain joins TRBV20-1 and TRBJ2-7, with no clear D. CDR1 and CDR2 (germline): DFQATT, SNEGSKA (reference sequence). The CDR3 is 11 amino acids. The V gene lost 5 bases and the J gene lost 3 bases, with 8 bases spanning the gap. CDR3 sequence: CSASRIYEQYF. Written as DNA, the CDR3 is TGCAGTGCTTCTAGAATCTACGAGCAGTACTTC.

This clonotype was picked up many times. The chain carries TRBV5-5 and TRBJ1-5; D may be TRBD1 (6 bases). The germline V and J ends were trimmed by 4 bases and 0 bases, with 17 bases remaining between them. Per the germline V gene, CDR1 is SGHKS and CDR2 is YYEKEE (reference sequence). The CDR3 length is 17 residues. The CDR3 region is CASSPLGDTYSNQPQHF. As DNA, the CDR3 is TGTGCCAGCAGCCCCTTAGGGGACACCTATAGCAATCAGCCCCAGCATTTT.

This clonotype showed up many times. This rearrangement joins TRBV4-2 to TRBJ2-7; TRBD1 aligns across 8 bases. The CDR3 spans 16 residues. With V trimmed by 0 bases and J by 7 bases, 11 bases remained unmatched. Germline V CDR1 and CDR2: LGHNA, YNFKEQ. The chain's CDR3 is CASSQEGTGNSWEQYF. The CDR3 coding sequence is TGTGCCAGCAGCCAAGAGGGGACAGGTAATTCTTGGGAGCAGTACTTC.

In its sample, this clonotype was seen many times. The chain has TRBV7-9 and TRBJ1-1; 7 bases line up with TRBD1. The V and J ends lost 2 bases and 4 bases, in that order; junction bases with no gene match: 1. CDR3 length: 13 amino acids. Germline V lookup: CDR1 SEHNR, CDR2 FQNEAQ (reference sequence). This CDR3 reads CASSLQGGTEAFF. The CDR3, as DNA: TGTGCCAGCAGCTTACAGGGGGGCACTGAAGCTTTCTTT.

About this clonotype itself: This may be a read error: a much more frequent sequence differs by one nucleotide. The V call is TRBV15, the J call TRBJ2-1, with TRBD2 identical over 10 bases. The CDR3 sequence is 15 residues long. The germline V gene has CDR1 LNHNV and CDR2 YYDKDF (reference sequence). Here the CDR3 DNA reads TGTGTCACCAGCAGAGAGCTAGCGGGGGATAATGAGCAGTTCTTC. Protein sequence: CVTSRELAGDNEQFF.

This clonotype was detected many times. The genes are TRBV15 and TRBJ1-2; 7 bases are shared with TRBD1. CDR1 LNHNV and CDR2 YYDKDF come from the germline V gene (reference sequence). After removal of 3 bases from V and 6 bases from J, the junction contained 10 bases not matched to a gene. The CDR3 totals 15 residues. CDR3 in DNA: TGTGCCACCAGCAGGGAGAACAGGGGACTGAATGGCTACACCTTC. This sequence encodes CATSRENRGLNGYTF. Drawing the rest from reference TRBV15 and TRBJ1-2, the complete variable domain is DAMVIQNPRYQVTQFGKPVTLSCSQTLNHNVMYWYQQKSSQAPKLLFHYYDKDFNNEADTPDNFQSRRPNTSFCFLDIRSPGLGDTAMYLCATSRENRGLNGYTFGSGTRLTVV.

This clonotype was detected many times. V is TRBV5-1 and J is TRBJ2-1, with TRBD2 matching 9 bases. Trimming took 4 bases from V and 3 from J; bases not matched to a gene: 8. The CDR3 has 16 residues. Germline V lookup: CDR1 SGHRS, CDR2 YFSETQ. Here the CDR3 reads CASSQTGLAGYNEQFF. The CDR3 coding sequence is TGCGCCAGCAGCCAGACGGGACTAGCAGGCTACAATGAGCAGTTCTTC. Full variable domain (outside the CDR3, taken from reference TRBV5-1 and TRBJ2-1): KAGVTQTPRYLIKTRGQQVTLSCSPISGHRSVSWYQQTPGQGLQFLFEYFSETQRNKGNFPGRFSGRQFSNSRSEMNVSTLELGDSALYLCASSQTGLAGYNEQFFGPGTRLTVL.

The chain has TRBV5-1 and TRBJ2-6; perhaps TRBD1 as D (5 bases). V lost 8 bases and J 0 bases, leaving 21 bases between the germline ends. The CDR3 contains 18 residues. Germline assignment: CDR1 SGHRS and CDR2 YFSETQ. CDR3 sequence: CASSRDRRTTSGANVLTF. CDR3 coding DNA: TGCGCCAGTAGCCGAGACAGACGCACCACCTCTGGGGCCAACGTCCTGACTTTC.